In this sample, the clone carrying this TCR beta chain turned up a few times. The target antigen is unknown. The sample has other DNA sequences that encode this CDR3 too. Sequencing used cDNA as its template, made by extracting RNA and reverse transcribing it. TCRdb's copy holds only in-frame clones and misses some; the assay was immunoSEQ multiplex PCR. The table records 65,000 to 75,000 clones, around half of them present only once. These data originate in a study of CD8+ T cells in alopecia areata. Study-wide results and caveats: Especially in alopecia totalis/universalis, lesional scalp showed greater clonality than normal scalp did.

Individuals with alopecia areata gave both lesional scalp punch biopsies and peripheral blood for collection. CDR3 size: 11 residues. Germline loops: CDR1 MNHNS, CDR2 SASEGT. V was trimmed by 2 bases and J by 2 bases, leaving 0 bases between them. This clonotype was obtained from a human donor with alopecia areata. The sample here was CD8+ T cells sorted from blood, taken at week 0. This sequence joins TRBV6-1 and TRBJ1-2; the D is unclear. The CDR3 DNA reads as TGTGCCAGCAGTGAAAACTATGGCTACACCTTC. This encodes CASSENYGYTF.